What follows are 28 T cell receptor beta chains derived from one specimen sequenced in a study of molecular identifiers for immune sequencing clone quantification. TCRdb ran MiXCR on the PCR reads and lists one entry per CDR3 protein. Of about 40,000 distinct CDR3 sequences in the sample, 24% were seen once. The sequencing input was naive CD8+ T cells from blood, with Jurkat cell RNA spiked in. Subset given: FACS-sorted CD8+CD4-CCR7+CD45RA+ naive T cells. All receptors derive from a human donor in good health. Some libraries in this study had Jurkat cell RNA spiked in.

This clonotype came up a few times. The chain has TRBV7-9 and TRBJ2-7; D may be TRBD1 (5 bases). This CDR3 contains 15 residues. CDR1 and CDR2 from the germline V gene are SEHNR and FQNEAQ (reference sequence). V lost 5 bases and J lost 5, with 19 bases in between. In nucleotides, the CDR3 is TGTGCCAGCAGCCCCGGACACTCCGTGGTTAACGAGCAGTACTTC. Amino acids: CASSPGHSVVNEQYF. Using reference TRBV7-9 and TRBJ2-7 for the parts outside the CDR3, the full variable domain is DTGVSQNPRHKITKRGQNVTFRCDPISEHNRLYWYRQTLGQGPEFLTYFQNEAQLEKSRLLSDRFSAERPKGSFSTLEIQRTEQGDSAMYLCASSPGHSVVNEQYFGPGTRLTVT.

This clonotype was counted a few times. The rearrangement uses TRBV28 and TRBJ2-5; TRBD2 matches at 8 bases. The ends lost 10 bases at V and 7 bases at J; junction bases unmatched: 14. Per germline, CDR1 MDHEN and CDR2 SYDVKM. This CDR3 comprises 14 residues. CDR3 amino acids: CATHFARGGGTQYF. The CDR3 DNA sequence: TGTGCCACCCACTTTGCCCGGGGGGGTGGGACCCAGTACTTC.

Only a few counts were recorded for this clonotype. The chain joins TRBV12-3 or TRBV12-4 to TRBJ1-1; 7 bases fit TRBD1. CDR3 length: 15 amino acids. The ends lost 1 base at V and 9 bases at J; junction bases unmatched: 11. The CDR3, as DNA: TGTGCCAGCAGTTTAGACATTCTGGGGACAGAAAAAGCTTTCTTT. Protein sequence: CASSLDILGTEKAFF.

V and J are TRBV4-1 and TRBJ1-4; a possible D gene is TRBD1 (6 bases). The CDR3 totals 16 residues. V dropped 1 base and J dropped 8 bases, with 17 bases sitting between them. Germline-derived CDR1 and CDR2 are MGHRA and YSYEKL. For the CDR3, the DNA is TGCGCCAGCAGCCAAGGGACCGCGGGGGCCGCCGAAAAACTGTTTTTT. Its translation is CASSQGTAGAAEKLFF.

The chain has TRBV11-2 and TRBJ2-7; 10 nucleotides align to TRBD2. V dropped 5 bases and J dropped 4; count of bases not matched to a gene: 5. Germline CDR1 reads SGHAT; CDR2 reads FQNNGV. The CDR3 covers 14 residues. The CDR3 nucleotides read TGTGCCAGCAGCAGGGGACTAGCGCTATACGAGCAGTACTTC. It encodes CASSRGLALYEQYF.

This clonotype showed up many times. The chain is built from TRBV4-3 and TRBJ2-6; possibly TRBD2 for D (5 bases). Germline values: CDR1 LGHNA, CDR2 YSLEER. V was cut by 0 bases and J by 2 bases, with 8 bases left in between. The CDR3 loop spans 16 amino acids. CDR3 loop: CASSQDPGTGANVLTF. The CDR3 DNA reads TGCGCCAGCAGCCAAGATCCGGGGACTGGGGCCAACGTCCTGACTTTC.

This clonotype was observed a handful of times. CDR3 region: CSVVGQNMNGYTF. In nucleotides, the CDR3 is TGCAGCGTAGTGGGACAGAACATGAATGGCTACACCTTC. V and J are TRBV29-1 and TRBJ1-2; 7 nucleotides align to TRBD1. There are 13 residues in the CDR3. With 6 bases clipped from V and 6 bases from J, the junction kept 10 bases outside the gene matches. Germline values: CDR1 SQVTM, CDR2 ANQGSEA.

V is TRBV2 and J is TRBJ2-7, with D perhaps TRBD1 (6 bases). V dropped 10 bases and J dropped 2 bases, with 12 bases sitting between them. The CDR3 totals 12 residues. CDR1 is SNHLY, CDR2 FYNNEI, per germline. As DNA, the CDR3 is TGTGCCACCGGACAGAGCCCCTACGAGCAGTACTTC. Encoded protein: CATGQSPYEQYF.

On this clonotype: A much larger clone differs by one base, so this may be a read error. The chain recombines TRBV4-2 with TRBJ2-3; D might be TRBD2 (5 bases). CDR1 and CDR2 from the germline V gene are LGHNA and YNFKEQ. The CDR3 runs to 14 residues. The CDR3 DNA sequence: TGTGCCAGCAGCCCGGACGGACTCACAGCTACGCAGTATTTT. Protein product: CASSPDGLTATQYF.

Concerning this clonotype itself: It may be a read error: a sequence one base away is much more abundant. The chain is built from TRBV6-5 and TRBJ1-1; D possibly corresponds to TRBD1 (5 bases). This CDR3 spans 14 amino acids. Looked up from germline, CDR1 is MNHEY and CDR2 is SVGAGI. Trimming pared 2 bases from V and 4 bases from J, leaving 11 bases between. The CDR3, as DNA: TGTGCCAGCAGTTACGTGCAGGGCTCCACTGAAGCTTTCTTT. Its protein product is CASSYVQGSTEAFF.

The V gene is TRBV28, the J gene TRBJ2-5; either TRBD1 or TRBD2 may supply D (5 bases each). The V end was cut by 5 bases, the J end by 4 bases, with 17 bases between. There are 15 residues in the CDR3. The germline gives CDR1 MDHEN, CDR2 SYDVKM. The CDR3 sequence: CASSLRTAGGETQYF. The DNA of the CDR3 is TGTGCCAGCAGTCTCCGGACGGCTGGGGGAGAGACCCAGTACTTC.

The CDR3 sequence: CASGPDLWGSGATEAFF. CDR3 sequence (DNA): TGCGCCAGCGGCCCCGACTTGTGGGGAAGTGGGGCCACTGAAGCTTTCTTT. The gene calls are TRBV4-3 and TRBJ1-1, with TRBD1 as a possible D gene (5 bases). Germline values: CDR1 LGHNA, CDR2 YSLEER. The V end was cut by 8 bases, the J end by 4 bases, with 26 bases between. The CDR3 is made up of 17 amino acids.

CDR3 DNA: TGCAGCCAGACGGCCCGGTTTGGGACAGATGAGCAGTACTTC. This translates into CSQTARFGTDEQYF. The rearrangement links TRBV29-1 to TRBJ2-7; 7 bases are a match to TRBD1. V lost 8 bases and J lost 7; bases outside the gene matches: 17. This CDR3 is 14 amino acids long. Germline V gene lookup returns CDR1 SQVTM and CDR2 ANQGSEA.

This clonotype was seen many times. This rearrangement joins TRBV7-9 to TRBJ2-5; no firm D call. Germline lookup yields CDR1 SEHNR and CDR2 FQNEAQ (reference sequence). The CDR3 is 15 residues long. Trimming took off 5 bases at V and 4 bases at J, with 17 bases between the two ends. CDR3 bases: TGTGCCAGCAGCGATCGTTCCGGGCCTCGAGAGACCCAGTACTTC. Translation gives CASSDRSGPRETQYF.

This clonotype was seen ten or more times. V is TRBV4-1 and J is TRBJ1-1; 7 bases line up with TRBD1. Germline V lookup: CDR1 MGHRA, CDR2 YSYEKL. The V gene end was trimmed by 4 bases and the J gene end by 3 bases; junction bases not matched to a gene: 14. The CDR3 spans 17 residues. This CDR3 is CASSLTLVLTGDTEAFF. CDR3 nucleotide sequence: TGCGCCAGCAGCCTTACGCTGGTCCTTACAGGGGACACTGAAGCTTTCTTT.

This clonotype was found many times. This chain links TRBV20-1 with TRBJ2-7; D uncertain. Germline V gives CDR1 DFQATT, CDR2 SNEGSKA (reference sequence). Trimming shortened V by 0 bases and J by 2 bases, and 8 bases separated the two germline ends. This CDR3 is 13 amino acids long. The CDR3 DNA sequence: TGCAGTGCTAGAGATCTCACAGCCTACGAGCAGTACTTC. This sequence encodes CSARDLTAYEQYF.

This clonotype was seen at least ten times. The chain has TRBV6-1 and TRBJ2-7, with 14 bases fitting TRBD2. The CDR3 consists of 15 residues. Trimming cost V 4 bases and J 5 bases; bases outside gene matches: 4. CDR1 and CDR2 (germline): MNHNS, SASEGT. The CDR3 DNA reads TGTGCCAGCAGTGTGGGACTAGCGGGAGTAAACGAGCAGTACTTC. Its translation: CASSVGLAGVNEQYF.

A remark on this clonotype: A much larger clone differs from this one at a single base, so this may be a read error. The chain couples TRBV12-3 or TRBV12-4 to TRBJ1-5, with a tentative D call TRBD1 (5 bases). Gene TRBJ2-3 matches the end of the DNA better, so the J call may be wrong. This CDR3 spans 14 amino acids. The CDR3 sequence: CASSLGESGSPQYF. The CDR3 region has the DNA TGTGCCAGCAGTTTAGGGGAATCAGGGTCCCCCCAGTATTTT.

This clonotype occurred many times. The chain carries TRBV5-1 and TRBJ2-5, with a tentative D call TRBD1 (5 bases). Trimming left V 2 bases short and J 5 bases short, with 13 bases between. Germline-derived CDR1 and CDR2 are SGHRS and YFSETQ. The CDR3 runs to 14 residues. CDR3 nucleotide sequence: TGCGCCAGCAGCTTAGCAGGGTTTTTGGAGACCCAGTACTTC. It specifies CASSLAGFLETQYF.

This clonotype was counted at least ten times. J is TRBJ2-1 and V is TRBV12-3 or TRBV12-4; D perhaps matches TRBD1 (5 bases). This CDR3 comprises 15 residues. V gave up 3 bases and J gave up 1 base, with 10 bases separating them. The CDR3 DNA sequence: TGTGCCAGCAGTTTTAAGGCAGGGTCCTACAATGAGCAGTTCTTC. It yields the protein CASSFKAGSYNEQFF.

The J gene is TRBJ2-5, the V gene TRBV4-1; the D is unclear. There are 17 residues in the CDR3. CDR1 and CDR2 (germline): MGHRA, YSYEKL. V lost 0 bases and J lost 13, with 27 bases in between. The CDR3 DNA is TGCGCCAGCAGCCAAGATTGGGCCCCGAGAAGGGCCGCGCCCCCGTACTTC. Translating gives CASSQDWAPRRAAPPYF.

Regarding this clonotype: This may stem from a read error, because a much larger clone lies one nucleotide away. The chain combines TRBV13 with TRBJ2-3, with 8 bases that match TRBD2. The germline V gene has CDR1 PRHDT and CDR2 FYEKMQ (reference sequence). The CDR3 totals 16 residues. The CDR3 sequence: CAISTRRGGSTDTQYF. CDR3 bases: TGTGCCATCAGCACTAGACGCGGGGGGAGCACAGATACGCAGTATTTT.

On this clonotype itself: A read error may be the cause here, since a much bigger clone is one base away. V and J are TRBV7-9 and TRBJ1-4; perhaps TRBD1 as D (5 bases). Germline loops: CDR1 SEHNR, CDR2 FQNEAQ (reference sequence). Trimming stripped 6 bases from V and 0 bases from J, with 26 bases between. The CDR3 is 20 residues long. As DNA, the CDR3 is TGTGCCAGCAGTTCAAGCCAGGACAACCTCCTGATAGCAACTAATGAAAAACTGTTTTTT. This sequence encodes CASSSSQDNLLIATNEKLFF.

This clonotype was detected many times. In DNA, the CDR3 is TGCGCCAGCAGCCAAGAGGGACTGGGGGTATGGGATACGCAGTATTTT. Translation gives CASSQEGLGVWDTQYF. V gene TRBV4-3 combines with J gene TRBJ2-3; D is possibly TRBD2 (6 bases). CDR3 size: 16 residues. V was shortened by 0 bases and J by 6 bases, with 16 bases between the two germline ends. Germline CDR1 and CDR2: LGHNA and YSLEER.

This clonotype was detected ten times or more. This chain connects TRBV4-2 to TRBJ2-7, with D tentatively TRBD2 (5 bases). The germline gives CDR1 LGHNA, CDR2 YNFKEQ. This CDR3 contains 14 residues. V was cut by 1 base and J by 0 bases, with 7 bases left in between. In DNA, the CDR3 is TGTGCCAGCAGCCAAGCGAGGGACTCCTACGAGCAGTACTTC. Protein: CASSQARDSYEQYF.

A remark on this clonotype: This clone may be a read error of a much larger clone one base away. The chain employs TRBV19 and TRBJ2-7; D unresolved. This CDR3 is 13 amino acids long. The germline V and J ends were trimmed by 5 bases and 3 bases, with 11 bases remaining between them. The germline V gene has CDR1 LNHDA and CDR2 SQIVND (reference sequence). CDR3 residues: CASSSAPVYEQYF. The CDR3, as DNA: TGTGCCAGTAGTTCGGCTCCGGTCTACGAGCAGTACTTC.

This chain connects TRBV11-2 to TRBJ2-5; TRBD2 might be the D (5 bases). This CDR3 region has 13 residues. The V gene's germline CDR1 is SGHAT and CDR2 FQNNGV. V shed 6 bases and J shed 5 bases, with 13 bases lying between them. The CDR3 DNA sequence: TGTGCCAGCAGACCAAGCGGCGCCGAGACCCAGTACTTC. It yields the protein CASRPSGAETQYF.

This clonotype was recorded at least ten times. V is TRBV19 and J is TRBJ1-5; D possibly corresponds to TRBD1 (5 bases). V lost 7 bases and J 4 bases, leaving 11 bases between the germline ends. CDR3 size: 13 residues. The germline V gene has CDR1 LNHDA and CDR2 SQIVND (reference sequence). CDR3 DNA sequence: TGTGCCAGTAACCCAGGGCCAAATCAGCCCCAGCATTTT. Amino acids: CASNPGPNQPQHF.